The entry below describes one T cell receptor (beta chain). Its target is not known. Attached unique molecular identifiers marked individual cDNA molecules. TCRdb analysed the 5' RACE reads with MiXCR anew, one entry per CDR3 protein. The sample has 50,000 or so distinct CDR3 sequences, just under 15% seen once. The V gene lost 4 bases and the J gene lost 6 bases, with 12 bases spanning the gap. The germline gives CDR1 MGHRA, CDR2 YSYEKL. The CDR3 runs 14 residues. This record comes from a study of early T cells in non-severe SARS-CoV-2 infection. Whole-study context: RNA in bulk from unsorted whole blood was sequenced, and chains were unpaired. Study-wide points: The VDJdb matching leaned toward anti-spike CD8 responses and overlooked private and CD4 specificities.

V is TRBV4-1 and J is TRBJ2-2, with D maybe TRBD2 (5 bases). The source was whole blood, collected at baseline. The receptor's source is an adult who was a healthcare worker with PCR-confirmed SARS-CoV-2 infection or an uninfected control (not recorded which). CDR3 sequence reads: CASSRPLGSGELFF. Written as DNA, the CDR3 is TGCGCCAGCAGCCGCCCACTAGGGTCCGGGGAGCTGTTTTTT.